Listed below are T cell receptor beta chains from one sample, sequenced in a study of Ad26.COV2.S vaccination and SARS-CoV-2 variants. The assay was immunoSEQ multiplex PCR, and TCRdb's table has in-frame clones only and misses some. The sample yields about 410,000 clones, around nine tenths seen once. This specimen was peripheral blood, taken in a trial of Ad26.COV2.S vaccine versus placebo. These receptors all come from a person between 18 and 59 years old who received the Ad26.COV2.S COVID-19 vaccine or a placebo. CDR3s include the opening cysteine and the closing phenylalanine or tryptophan. The D gene is left open where the match is weak. A row's size may be missing; if present it is once, few, many or a size class.

CDR3: CASRYSGLNMETQYF
DNA: TGTGCCAGCAGATACTCGGGACTAAATATGGAGACCCAGTACTTC
V: TRBV6-5
J: TRBJ2-5
size: .
D: TRBD2

CDR3: CASSFPGYNEQFF
DNA: TGTGCCAGCAGTTTCCCAGGCTACAATGAGCAGTTCTTC
V: TRBV27
J: TRBJ2-1
size: once
D: .

CDR3: CASSPPGQGSYNEQFF
DNA: TGTGCCAGCTCACCGCCCGGACAGGGATCCTACAATGAGCAGTTCTTC
V: TRBV18
J: TRBJ2-1
size: once
D: TRBD1

CDR3: CASSLDGTGGLGSYNEQFF
DNA: TGTGCCAGCAGCTTAGACGGGACAGGGGGATTAGGGTCCTACAATGAGCAGTTCTTC
V: TRBV7-2
J: TRBJ2-1
size: .
D: TRBD1

CDR3: CASRIDRASTGELFF
DNA: TGTGCCAGTAGGATCGACAGGGCGAGCACCGGGGAGCTGTTTTTT
V: TRBV19
J: TRBJ2-2
size: .
D: TRBD1

CDR3: CASSRRDLNPDEQYF
DNA: TGTGCCAGCAGCCGCCGGGACCTCAATCCAGACGAGCAGTACTTC
V: TRBV11-3
J: TRBJ2-7
size: .
D: .

CDR3: CASGLAGGETQYF
DNA: TGCGCCAGCGGACTAGCGGGAGGAGAGACCCAGTACTTC
V: TRBV5-1
J: TRBJ2-5
size: .
D: TRBD2

CDR3: CASSQGSLYEQYF
DNA: TGTGCCAGCAGCCAGGGGAGTCTCTACGAGCAGTACTTC
V: TRBV28
J: TRBJ2-7
size: once
D: .

CDR3: CASSGKDDTEAFF
DNA: TGTGCCAGCAGTGGCAAGGATGACACTGAAGCTTTCTTT
V: TRBV6-6
J: TRBJ1-1
size: .
D: .

CDR3: CSVDPSGTYNEQFF
DNA: TGCAGCGTTGATCCTAGCGGGACCTACAATGAGCAGTTCTTC
V: TRBV29-1
J: TRBJ2-1
size: .
D: TRBD2

CDR3: CASSPGVGQGAWDTQYF
DNA: TGTGCCAGCAGCCCCGGAGTAGGTCAGGGGGCATGGGATACGCAGTATTTT
V: TRBV7-9
J: TRBJ2-3
size: .
D: TRBD1

CDR3: CASSLGGGPNYGYTF
DNA: TGTGCCAGCAGCTTAGGTGGCGGACCGAACTATGGCTACACCTTC
V: TRBV7-8
J: TRBJ1-2
size: .
D: .

CDR3: CASSIYPGANVLTF
DNA: TGTGCCAGCAGCATCTATCCTGGGGCCAACGTCCTGACTTTC
V: TRBV27
J: TRBJ2-6
size: .
D: .

CDR3: CASSLRPRETQYF
DNA: TGTGCCAGCAGCTTACGACCTCGGGAGACCCAGTACTTC
V: TRBV11-3
J: TRBJ2-5
size: .
D: .

CDR3: CASSELSTGELFF
DNA: TGTGCCAGCAGCGAGCTCAGCACCGGGGAGCTGTTTTTT
V: TRBV5-5
J: TRBJ2-2
size: .
D: .

CDR3: CASSFEFGTGELFF
DNA: TGTGCCAGCAGCTTTGAGTTTGGTACCGGGGAGCTGTTTTTT
V: TRBV5-4
J: TRBJ2-2
size: once
D: .

CDR3: CASSQESGGSSLGEQFF
DNA: TGTGCCAGCAGCCAAGAATCCGGCGGGAGTAGCTTAGGTGAGCAGTTCTTC
V: TRBV3-1/TRBV3-2
J: TRBJ2-1
size: .
D: TRBD2

CDR3: CASSEYRQQYEQYF
DNA: TGTGCCAGCAGTGAATATCGACAGCAGTACGAGCAGTACTTC
V: TRBV25-1
J: TRBJ2-7
size: .
D: .

CDR3: CASSIPSSNYGYTF
DNA: TGTGCCAGTAGCATCCCCAGCTCTAACTATGGCTACACCTTC
V: TRBV19
J: TRBJ1-2
size: .
D: .

CDR3: CASSPRDLTGYTF
DNA: TGTGCCAGCAGCCCCAGGGACCTGACCGGCTACACCTTC
V: TRBV6-2/TRBV6-3
J: TRBJ1-2
size: .
D: .

CDR3: CASSATGVETQYF
DNA: TGCGCCAGCAGCGCTACAGGGGTTGAGACCCAGTACTTC
V: TRBV5-1
J: TRBJ2-5
size: .
D: TRBD1

CDR3: CASSPDRADTEAFF
DNA: TGTGCCAGCAGCCCCGACAGGGCGGACACTGAAGCTTTCTTT
V: TRBV7-2
J: TRBJ1-1
size: .
D: TRBD1

CDR3: CAWSGGAEAFF
DNA: TGTGCCTGGAGTGGAGGTGCTGAAGCTTTCTTT
V: TRBV30
J: TRBJ1-1
size: .
D: .

CDR3: CASSPLRISGNTIYF
DNA: TGTGCCAGCAGTCCGCTCAGGATCTCTGGAAACACCATATATTTT
V: TRBV6-5
J: TRBJ1-3
size: .
D: .

CDR3: CASSPRLALTFLSSTGELFF
DNA: TGCGCCAGCAGCCCAAGACTAGCGCTCACCTTCCTGTCGTCCACCGGGGAGCTGTTTTTT
V: TRBV5-1
J: TRBJ2-2
size: .
D: TRBD2

CDR3: CASSPRGTGELFF
DNA: TGTGCCAGCAGCCCCAGGGGAACCGGGGAGCTGTTTTTT
V: TRBV7-2
J: TRBJ2-2
size: .
D: .